This T cell receptor beta chain was identified in a study of blood T cell repertoires in COVID-19. Overall study context: Italy, Spain and the United States were the sources of the convalescent and acute COVID-19 samples. T cells, B-cell-depleted T cells, or PBMCs provided the cDNA or gDNA that served as material.

The V gene's germline CDR1 is LGHDT and CDR2 YNNKEL (reference sequence). The CDR3 covers 15 residues. The J segment lost 8 bases and the V segment lost 2 bases, leaving 4 bases of the junction unmatched. Per the original methods: Estimated nucleated cell counts came from reference gene primer amplification. Assay: immunoSEQ multiplex PCR; the TCRdb copy retains only in-frame clones and omits some. For V, J and clone size, that table is used; D and trimming come from the DNA. Of 150,000 to 200,000 clones in the sample, roughly 78% were seen once. The chain uses TRBV3-1 (or the pseudogene TRBV3-2) and TRBJ2-3; 13 positions match TRBD2. Sequenced sample: peripheral blood. The receptor comes from a woman at least 80 years old with active or convalescent COVID-19. CDR3 in amino acids: CASSQPRTSGSTQYF. CDR3 nucleotides: TGTGCCAGCAGCCAACCCCGGACTAGCGGGAGTACGCAGTATTTT.